The sequence of this TCR beta chain was determined in a study of T cells in Graves' hyperthyroidism and ophthalmopathy. TCR beta CDR3 regions were amplified from RNA transcripts. During a first-round RT-PCR of the TCR CDR3, the HTBI primer set was used. TCRdb analysed the multiplex PCR reads with MiXCR anew, one entry per CDR3 protein. The repertoire consists of roughly 700,000 distinct CDR3 sequences, with roughly a sixth occurring once and the leading ten covering 15% to 19%. The V and J ends lost 7 bases and 4 bases respectively, with 16 bases between them. Germline-derived CDR1 and CDR2 are MDHEN and SYDVKM. This CDR3 is 14 amino acids long. This clonotype was counted at least ten times.

This chain joins TRBV28 and TRBJ1-2; no clear D gene. The sequencing input was blood. This TCR derives from a man aged 45 to 65 with Graves' hyperthyroidism. The CDR3 spells CASTSLGEGYGYTF. CDR3 nucleotides: TGTGCCAGCACCAGCCTCGGGGAGGGCTATGGCTACACCTTC.